Below, 20 T cell receptor beta chains from the same sample are listed, as sequenced in a study of blood T cells in healthy people across ages. With a J-beta primer mix and a sample-barcoded 5' primer, a second PCR ran roughly 6 to 11 cycles. MiXCR, applied by TCRdb to the 5' RACE reads, yields one record per CDR3 protein. Of approximately 1.5 million distinct CDR3 sequences in the sample, approximately 42% are singletons; the top ten hold about 4%. Sequenced: blood. The receptors come from a woman aged 18-30 years in good health.

There are a few counts of this clonotype. The rearrangement uses TRBV7-8 and TRBJ1-4, with D possibly matching TRBD1 (5 bases). This CDR3 has 16 amino acids. Looked up from germline, CDR1 is SGHVS and CDR2 is FQNEAQ. V shed 3 bases and J shed 2 bases, with 13 bases lying between them. The CDR3 reads CASSFRRGRTNEKLFF. The CDR3 DNA is TGTGCCAGCAGCTTCAGGCGGGGGAGGACTAATGAAAAACTGTTTTTT.

This clonotype turned up a few times. CDR3 nucleotides: TGTGCCAGCAGTTGGTCTTCCGGGACCCATCAGCCCCAGCATTTT. Residues: CASSWSSGTHQPQHF. V and J are TRBV27 and TRBJ1-5, with D maybe TRBD1 (5 bases). Germline CDR1 and CDR2: MNHEY and SMNVEV (reference sequence). There are 15 residues in the CDR3. Trimming stripped 4 bases from V and 5 bases from J, with 15 bases between.

This chain joins TRBV4-3 and TRBJ2-3; 10 bases match TRBD2. Per the germline V gene, CDR1 is LGHNA and CDR2 is YSLEER. The CDR3 is made up of 20 amino acids. The trim removed 3 bases at V and 2 bases at J, leaving 17 bases unmatched. The CDR3 is CASSQTLAGDPQTNTDTQYF. In DNA form, the CDR3 reads TGCGCCAGCAGCCAGACTCTAGCGGGGGACCCCCAAACTAACACAGATACGCAGTATTTT.

The V and J genes are TRBV3-1 and TRBJ1-2, with a tentative D call TRBD1 (6 bases). Trimming shortened V by 3 bases and J by 1 base, and 9 bases separated the two germline ends. Looked up from germline, CDR1 is LGHDT and CDR2 is YNNKEL (reference sequence). CDR3 length equals 14 residues. The CDR3 DNA reads TGTGCCAGCAGCCATACGGACAGTAACTATGGCTACACCTTC. As protein: CASSHTDSNYGYTF. Full variable domain (missing parts from reference TRBV3-1 and TRBJ1-2): DTAVSQTPKYLVTQMGNDKSIKCEQNLGHDTMYWYKQDSKKFLKIMFSYNNKELIINETVPNRFSPKSPDKAHLNLHINSLELGDSAVYFCASSHTDSNYGYTFGSGTRLTVV.

The gene calls are TRBV6-5 and TRBJ2-6; a possible D gene is TRBD1 (5 bases). CDR3 length equals 17 residues. Trimming took 7 bases from V and 0 from J, leaving 16 bases between them. The germline CDR1 and CDR2 sequences are MNHEY and SVGAGI. CDR3 bases: TGTGCCAGCAAGGATTACGACAGCCCCTCTGGGGCCAACGTCCTGACTTTC. This encodes CASKDYDSPSGANVLTF.

The rearrangement joins TRBV5-1 to TRBJ2-1; D not resolved. Germline V CDR1 and CDR2: SGHRS, YFSETQ. This CDR3 region has 14 residues. V was cut by 0 bases and J by 8 bases, with 12 bases left in between. CDR3 protein: CASSLAGAGDEQFF. CDR3 nucleotides: TGCGCCAGCAGCTTGGCGGGCGCAGGTGATGAGCAGTTCTTC.

This sequence joins TRBV20-1 and TRBJ2-1; 7 nucleotides align to TRBD1. Germline loops: CDR1 DFQATT, CDR2 SNEGSKA (reference sequence). The CDR3 length is 12 residues. This CDR3 is CSTSDRVNEQFF. The CDR3, as DNA: TGCAGCACCTCCGACAGGGTGAATGAGCAGTTCTTC.

This clonotype was counted once. The chain links TRBV5-1 to TRBJ1-1; D gene ambiguous. The CDR3 covers 15 residues. The germline CDR1 and CDR2 sequences are SGHRS and YFSETQ. V was clipped by 6 bases and J by 4 bases, with 19 bases between them. CDR3 nucleotide sequence: TGCGCCAGCACCCAGCGGATCGGGGTGCGCACTGAAGCTTTCTTT. It specifies CASTQRIGVRTEAFF.

CDR3 in DNA: TGTGCCAGCAAAGGACAGGGGCGAAACTATGGCTACACCTTC. Translating gives CASKGQGRNYGYTF. The chain carries TRBV6-6 and TRBJ1-2; 9 positions agree with TRBD1. After removal of 7 bases from V and 2 bases from J, the junction contained 5 bases not matched to a gene. The CDR3 contains 14 residues. Germline assignment: CDR1 MNHNY and CDR2 SVGAGI (reference sequence).

The V and J genes are TRBV29-1 and TRBJ2-1; tentatively, D is TRBD2 (6 bases). In germline, CDR1 is SQVTM, CDR2 ANQGSEA. This CDR3 is built from 15 residues. V lost 3 bases and J 0 bases, leaving 12 bases between the germline ends. CDR3 in DNA: TGCAGCGTTGAGGAGCGGGCTAGCTCCTACAATGAGCAGTTCTTC. This translates into CSVEERASSYNEQFF.

The V and J genes are TRBV4-2 and TRBJ2-2, with TRBD2 matching 12 bases. Looked up from germline, CDR1 is LGHNA and CDR2 is YNFKEQ. CDR3 length: 17 residues. Trimming cost V 3 bases and J 0 bases; bases outside gene matches: 2. The DNA of the CDR3 is TGTGCCAGCAGCCAGTGGACTAGCGGGGCGAACACCGGGGAGCTGTTTTTT. It codes for CASSQWTSGANTGELFF.

The chain employs TRBV6-6 and TRBJ2-1; the D gene could be TRBD1 or TRBD2 (6 bases each). Trimming took 0 bases from V and 9 from J, leaving 12 bases between them. CDR1 MNHNY and CDR2 SVGAGI come from the germline V gene (reference sequence). The CDR3 loop spans 14 amino acids. CDR3 nucleotide sequence: TGTGCCAGCAGTTACTCGAGGGGGGCCTCTGAGCAGTTCTTC. Translation gives CASSYSRGASEQFF.

A few counts support this clonotype. The CDR3 reads CASSLVTVTEAFF. The CDR3 DNA reads as TGTGCCAGCAGCTTAGTTACAGTTACTGAAGCTTTCTTT. V gene TRBV7-2 combines with J gene TRBJ1-1; D gene uncertain. V dropped 1 base and J dropped 5 bases, with 8 bases sitting between them. The CDR3 totals 13 residues. Germline V gene lookup returns CDR1 SGHTA and CDR2 FQGNSA.

The chain couples TRBV5-4 to TRBJ1-4; TRBD1 matches 9 bases. J was trimmed by 6 bases and V by 4 bases; bases with no gene match: 7. Germline CDR1 SGHNT, CDR2 YYREEE (reference sequence). The CDR3 is 15 residues long. The DNA of the CDR3 is TGTGCCAGCAGCGAAACCGGGACAGGGTATGAAAAACTGTTTTTT. It is translated as CASSETGTGYEKLFF.

The V gene is TRBV7-3, the J gene TRBJ2-7, with 9 bases fitting TRBD1. The CDR3 totals 15 residues. Germline assignment: CDR1 SGHTA and CDR2 FQGTGA. The V gene end was trimmed by 1 base and the J gene end by 6 bases; junction bases not matched to a gene: 7. The DNA for the CDR3 is TGTGCCAGCAGCTTAATGGGGGGACAGGGCGGCGAGCAGTACTTC. The encoded protein is CASSLMGGQGGEQYF.

This clonotype appeared a few times. The chain employs TRBV28 and TRBJ2-3; D is undetermined. Germline V CDR1 and CDR2: MDHEN, SYDVKM. Trimming cost V 6 bases and J 6 bases, with 10 bases left between them. The CDR3 loop spans 12 amino acids. CDR3 residues: CASRGPQDTQYF. The CDR3 coding sequence is TGTGCCAGCAGAGGCCCCCAGGATACGCAGTATTTT.

The chain combines TRBV29-1 with TRBJ1-1; possibly TRBD1 for D (5 bases). Germline V gene sequence: CDR1 SQVTM, CDR2 ANQGSEA. V dropped 8 bases and J dropped 4 bases, with 17 bases sitting between them. The CDR3 has 13 residues. The CDR3 here is CSTTIRGATEAFF. Written as DNA, the CDR3 is TGCAGCACCACCATCCGTGGGGCCACTGAAGCTTTCTTT.

The CDR3 sequence: CASRTEWDTQYF. The CDR3 bases are TGCGCCAGCAGAACAGAATGGGATACGCAGTATTTT. J is TRBJ2-3 and V is TRBV5-1; D unclear. V lost 5 bases to trimming and J lost 6 bases, with 10 bases between them. The CDR3 contains 12 residues. Germline CDR1 is SGHRS and CDR2 is YFSETQ.

This sequence joins TRBV3-1 and TRBJ2-1, with TRBD1 identical over 10 bases. CDR3 size: 15 residues. After removal of 4 bases from V and 8 bases from J, the junction contained 8 bases not matched to a gene. Looked up from germline, CDR1 is LGHDT and CDR2 is YNNKEL (reference sequence). This chain's CDR3 is CASSPGQGTVYEQFF. The CDR3 nucleotides read TGTGCCAGCAGCCCGGGACAGGGGACCGTTTATGAGCAGTTCTTC.

The rearrangement uses TRBV7-2 and TRBJ1-5; no firm D call. Germline lookup yields CDR1 SGHTA and CDR2 FQGNSA. Trimming removed 4 bases from V and 7 bases from J, with 11 bases in between. This CDR3 region has 13 residues. In DNA form, the CDR3 reads TGTGCCAGCAGCTCCGAGGGAGCGCAGCCCCAGCATTTT. Protein: CASSSEGAQPQHF.